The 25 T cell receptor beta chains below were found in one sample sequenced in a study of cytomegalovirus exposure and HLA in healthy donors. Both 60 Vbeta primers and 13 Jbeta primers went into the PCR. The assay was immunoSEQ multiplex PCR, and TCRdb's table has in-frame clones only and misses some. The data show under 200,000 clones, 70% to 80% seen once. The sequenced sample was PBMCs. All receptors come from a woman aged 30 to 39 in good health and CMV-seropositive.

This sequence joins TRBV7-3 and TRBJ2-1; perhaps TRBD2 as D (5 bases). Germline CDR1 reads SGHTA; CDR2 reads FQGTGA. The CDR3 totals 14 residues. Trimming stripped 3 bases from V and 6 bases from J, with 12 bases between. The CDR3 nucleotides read TGTGCCAGCAGCTTGACCAGCGGAGGCAATGAGCAGTTCTTC. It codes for CASSLTSGGNEQFF.

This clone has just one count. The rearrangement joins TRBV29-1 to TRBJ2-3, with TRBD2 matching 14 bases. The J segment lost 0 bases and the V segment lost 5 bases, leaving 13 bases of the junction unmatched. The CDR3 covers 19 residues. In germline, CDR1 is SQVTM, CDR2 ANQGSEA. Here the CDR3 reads CSVMGTSGSRGLSTDTQYF. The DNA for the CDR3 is TGCAGCGTTATGGGGACTAGCGGGAGTAGGGGGCTTAGCACAGATACGCAGTATTTT.

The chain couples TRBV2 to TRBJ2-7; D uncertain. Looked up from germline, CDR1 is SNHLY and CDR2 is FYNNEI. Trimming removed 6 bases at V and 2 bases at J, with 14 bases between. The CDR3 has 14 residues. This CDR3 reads CASSSIRSTYEQYF. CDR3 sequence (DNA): TGTGCCAGCAGCTCGATACGGTCGACCTACGAGCAGTACTTC.

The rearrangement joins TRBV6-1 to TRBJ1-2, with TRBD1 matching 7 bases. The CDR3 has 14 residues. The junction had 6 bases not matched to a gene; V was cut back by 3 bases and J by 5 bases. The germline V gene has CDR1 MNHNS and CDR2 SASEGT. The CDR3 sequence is CASSDLRQGYGYTF. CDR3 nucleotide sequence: TGTGCCAGCAGTGATTTGCGACAGGGATATGGCTACACCTTC.

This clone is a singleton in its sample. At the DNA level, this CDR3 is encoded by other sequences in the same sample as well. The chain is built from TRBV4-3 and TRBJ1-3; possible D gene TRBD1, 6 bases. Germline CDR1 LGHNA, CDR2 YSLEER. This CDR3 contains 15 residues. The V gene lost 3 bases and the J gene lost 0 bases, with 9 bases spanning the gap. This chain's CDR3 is CASSQDRSSGNTIYF. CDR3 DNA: TGCGCCAGCAGCCAGGACAGAAGCTCTGGAAACACCATATATTTT.

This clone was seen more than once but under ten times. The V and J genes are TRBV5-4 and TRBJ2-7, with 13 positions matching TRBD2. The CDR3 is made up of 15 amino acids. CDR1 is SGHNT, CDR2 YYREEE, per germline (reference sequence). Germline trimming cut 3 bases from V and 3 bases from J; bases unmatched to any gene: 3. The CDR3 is CASSSRTSGSYEQYF. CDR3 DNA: TGTGCCAGCAGCTCCCGGACTAGCGGGAGCTACGAGCAGTACTTC.

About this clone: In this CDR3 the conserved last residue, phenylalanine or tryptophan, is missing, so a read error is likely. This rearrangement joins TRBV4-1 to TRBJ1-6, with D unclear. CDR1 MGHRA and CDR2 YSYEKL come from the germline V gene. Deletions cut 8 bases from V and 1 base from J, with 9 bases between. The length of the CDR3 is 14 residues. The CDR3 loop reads CASAAASYNSPLHL. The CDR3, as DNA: TGCGCCAGCGCCGCGGCATCCTATAATTCACCCCTCCACCTT.

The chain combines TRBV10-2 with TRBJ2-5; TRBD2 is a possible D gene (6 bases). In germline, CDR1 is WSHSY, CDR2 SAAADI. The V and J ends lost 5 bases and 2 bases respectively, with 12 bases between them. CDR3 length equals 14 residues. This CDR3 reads CASSNERVQETQYF. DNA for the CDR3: TGCGCCAGCAGTAATGAGCGGGTACAAGAGACCCAGTACTTC.

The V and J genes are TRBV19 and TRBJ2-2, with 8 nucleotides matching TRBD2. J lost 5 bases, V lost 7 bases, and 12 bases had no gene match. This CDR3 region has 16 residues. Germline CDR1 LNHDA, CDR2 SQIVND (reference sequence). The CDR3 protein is CASMGGGRRRTGELFF. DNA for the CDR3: TGTGCCAGTATGGGTGGCGGGAGGCGAAGGACCGGGGAGCTGTTTTTT.

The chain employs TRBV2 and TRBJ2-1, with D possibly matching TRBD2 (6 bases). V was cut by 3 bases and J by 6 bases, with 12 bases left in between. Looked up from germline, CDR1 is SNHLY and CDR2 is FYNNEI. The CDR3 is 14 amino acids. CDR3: CASSDRRDRNEQFF. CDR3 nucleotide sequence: TGTGCCAGCAGTGATCGGAGGGACCGCAATGAGCAGTTCTTC.

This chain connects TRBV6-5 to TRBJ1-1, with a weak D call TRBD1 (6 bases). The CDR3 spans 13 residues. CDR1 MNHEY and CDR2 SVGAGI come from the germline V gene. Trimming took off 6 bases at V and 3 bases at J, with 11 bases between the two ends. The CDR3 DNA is TGTGCCAGCAGACAGGGAAGGGACACTGAAGCTTTCTTT. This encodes CASRQGRDTEAFF.

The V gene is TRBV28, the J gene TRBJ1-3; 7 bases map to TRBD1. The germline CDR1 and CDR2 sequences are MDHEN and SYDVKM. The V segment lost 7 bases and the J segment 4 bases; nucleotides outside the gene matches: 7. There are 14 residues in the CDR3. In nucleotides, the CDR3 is TGTGCCAGCATCGCGCCGGGACAGGGAAACACCATATATTTT. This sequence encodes CASIAPGQGNTIYF.

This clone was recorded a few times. The CDR3 region is CASTWDRENQPQHF. CDR3 nucleotides: TGTGCCAGTACCTGGGACAGGGAGAATCAGCCCCAGCATTTT. The V call is TRBV19, the J call TRBJ1-5, with 9 bases matching TRBD1. Germline V gives CDR1 LNHDA, CDR2 SQIVND (reference sequence). Trimming cost V 7 bases and J 4 bases; bases outside gene matches: 5. The CDR3 extends over 14 amino acids.

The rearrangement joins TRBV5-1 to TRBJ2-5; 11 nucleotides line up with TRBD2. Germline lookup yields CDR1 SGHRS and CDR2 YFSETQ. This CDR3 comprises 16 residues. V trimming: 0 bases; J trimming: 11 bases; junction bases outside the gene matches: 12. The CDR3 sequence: CASSLGSGGAFREQYF. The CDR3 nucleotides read TGCGCCAGCAGCTTGGGTAGCGGGGGGGCCTTTCGGGAGCAGTACTTC.

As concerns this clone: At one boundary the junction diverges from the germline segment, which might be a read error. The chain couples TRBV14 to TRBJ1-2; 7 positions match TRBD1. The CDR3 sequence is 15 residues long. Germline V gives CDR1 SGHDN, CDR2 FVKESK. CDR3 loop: CAGSQGRRGDYGYTF. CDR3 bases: TGTGCCGGCAGCCAAGGTCGCAGGGGGGACTATGGCTACACCTTC.

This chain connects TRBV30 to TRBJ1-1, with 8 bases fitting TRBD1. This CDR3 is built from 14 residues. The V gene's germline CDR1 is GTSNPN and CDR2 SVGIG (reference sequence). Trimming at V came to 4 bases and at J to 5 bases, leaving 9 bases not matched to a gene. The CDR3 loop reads CAWKLQGAWTEAFF. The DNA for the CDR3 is TGTGCCTGGAAGCTCCAGGGGGCGTGGACTGAAGCTTTCTTT. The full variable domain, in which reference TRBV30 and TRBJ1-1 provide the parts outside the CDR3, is SQTIHQWPATLVQPVGSPLSLECTVEGTSNPNLYWYRQAAGRGLQLLFYSVGIGQISSEVPQNLSASRPQDRQFILSSKKLLLSDSGFYLCAWKLQGAWTEAFFGQGTRLTVV.

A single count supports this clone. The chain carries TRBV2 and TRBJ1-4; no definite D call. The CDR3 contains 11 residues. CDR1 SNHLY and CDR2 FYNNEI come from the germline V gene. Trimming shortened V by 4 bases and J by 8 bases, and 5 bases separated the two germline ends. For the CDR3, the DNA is TGTGCCAGCAGTGTACAGGAAAAACTGTTTTTT. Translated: CASSVQEKLFF.

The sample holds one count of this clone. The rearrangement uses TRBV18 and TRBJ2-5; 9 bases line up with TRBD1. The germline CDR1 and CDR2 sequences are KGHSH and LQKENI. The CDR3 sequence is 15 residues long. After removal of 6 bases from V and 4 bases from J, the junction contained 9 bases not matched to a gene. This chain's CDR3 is CASSGTMTGGETQYF. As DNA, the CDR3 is TGTGCCAGCTCCGGCACGATGACAGGGGGAGAGACCCAGTACTTC.

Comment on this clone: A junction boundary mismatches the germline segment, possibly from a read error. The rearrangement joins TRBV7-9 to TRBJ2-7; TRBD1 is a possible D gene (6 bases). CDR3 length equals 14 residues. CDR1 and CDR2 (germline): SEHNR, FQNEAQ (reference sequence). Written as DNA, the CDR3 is TGTTCCAGCAGCTTGGACAGTCACTCCTACGAGCAGTACTTC. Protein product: CSSSLDSHSYEQYF. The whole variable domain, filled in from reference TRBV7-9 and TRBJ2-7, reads DTGVSQNPRHKITKRGQNVTFRCDPISEHNRLYWYRQTLGQGPEFLTYFQNEAQLEKSRLLSDRFSAERPKGSFSTLEIQRTEQGDSAMYLCSSSLDSHSYEQYFGPGTRLTVT.

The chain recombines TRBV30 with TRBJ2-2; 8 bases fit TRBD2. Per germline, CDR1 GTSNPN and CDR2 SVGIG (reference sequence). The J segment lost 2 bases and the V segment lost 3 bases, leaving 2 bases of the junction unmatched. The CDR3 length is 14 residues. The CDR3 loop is CAWSGTRNTGELFF. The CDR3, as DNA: TGTGCCTGGAGCGGGACTAGAAACACCGGGGAGCTGTTTTTT.

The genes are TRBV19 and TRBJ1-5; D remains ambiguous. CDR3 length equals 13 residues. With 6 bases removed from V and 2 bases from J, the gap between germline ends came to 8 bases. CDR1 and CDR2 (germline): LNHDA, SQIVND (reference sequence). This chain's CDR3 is CASSESGNQPQHF. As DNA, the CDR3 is TGTGCCAGTAGCGAGTCTGGCAATCAGCCCCAGCATTTT.

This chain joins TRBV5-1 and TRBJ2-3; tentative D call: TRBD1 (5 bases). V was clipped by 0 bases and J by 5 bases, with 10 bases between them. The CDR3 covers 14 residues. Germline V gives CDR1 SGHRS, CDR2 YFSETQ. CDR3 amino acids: CASSLAGIEDTQYF. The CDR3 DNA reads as TGCGCCAGCAGCTTGGCAGGGATTGAAGATACGCAGTATTTT. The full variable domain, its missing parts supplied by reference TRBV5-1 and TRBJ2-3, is KAGVTQTPRYLIKTRGQQVTLSCSPISGHRSVSWYQQTPGQGLQFLFEYFSETQRNKGNFPGRFSGRQFSNSRSEMNVSTLELGDSALYLCASSLAGIEDTQYFGPGTRLTVL.

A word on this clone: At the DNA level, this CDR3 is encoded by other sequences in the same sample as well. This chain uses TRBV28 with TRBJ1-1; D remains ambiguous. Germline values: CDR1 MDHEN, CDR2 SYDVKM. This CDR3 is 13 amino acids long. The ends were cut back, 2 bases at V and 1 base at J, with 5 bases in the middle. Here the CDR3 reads CASSLAGNTEAFF. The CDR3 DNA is TGTGCCAGCAGTTTAGCGGGGAACACTGAAGCTTTCTTT.

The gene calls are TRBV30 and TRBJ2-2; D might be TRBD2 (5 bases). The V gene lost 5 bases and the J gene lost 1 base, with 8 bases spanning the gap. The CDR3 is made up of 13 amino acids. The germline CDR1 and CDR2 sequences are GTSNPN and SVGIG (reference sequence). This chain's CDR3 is CAWGRGNTGELFF. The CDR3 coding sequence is TGTGCCTGGGGCCGGGGGAACACCGGGGAGCTGTTTTTT.

CDR3 sequence: CAIRGSGGPGGEQFF. In DNA, the CDR3 is TGTGCCATCCGAGGGAGCGGGGGCCCCGGGGGGGAGCAGTTCTTC. This chain connects TRBV28 to TRBJ2-1; the match to TRBD2 covers 8 bases. The CDR3 contains 15 residues. Unmatched junction bases numbered 18, after V lost 10 bases and J lost 10 bases. Looked up from germline, CDR1 is MDHEN and CDR2 is SYDVKM.